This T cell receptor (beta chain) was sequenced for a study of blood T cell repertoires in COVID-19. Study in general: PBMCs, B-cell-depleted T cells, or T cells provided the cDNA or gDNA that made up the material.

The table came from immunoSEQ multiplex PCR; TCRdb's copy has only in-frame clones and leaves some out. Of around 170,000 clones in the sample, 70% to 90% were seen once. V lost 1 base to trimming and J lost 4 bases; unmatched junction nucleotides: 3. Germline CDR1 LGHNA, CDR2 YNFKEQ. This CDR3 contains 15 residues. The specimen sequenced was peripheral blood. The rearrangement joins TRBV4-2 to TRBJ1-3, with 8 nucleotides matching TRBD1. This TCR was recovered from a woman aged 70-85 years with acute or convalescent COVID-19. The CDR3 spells CASSQGQGTGNTIYF. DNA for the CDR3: TGTGCCAGCAGCCAAGGACAGGGGACGGGAAACACCATATATTTT.